One and the same sample provided the 3 T cell receptor beta chains below, sequenced in a study of technical replicates of blood from a handful of donors. Some clones are missing from TCRdb's copy, which holds only in-frame ones; the method was immunoSEQ multiplex PCR. The table has tens of thousands of clones, approximately 94% seen once. The sample comprised T cells isolated from PBMCs. These receptors all stem from a human donor in good health.

CDR3 DNA: TGTGCCAGCAGCCCGGGACTAGCGGGAGCCTTTCCCGAGCAGTACTTC. Protein: CASSPGLAGAFPEQYF. The rearrangement joins TRBV11-3 to TRBJ2-7; 14 nucleotides match TRBD2. Per the germline V gene, CDR1 is SGHNT and CDR2 is YENEEA. With 5 bases clipped from V and 6 bases from J, the junction kept 9 bases outside the gene matches. CDR3 length: 16 amino acids.

The V call is TRBV4-3, the J call TRBJ2-5; D perhaps matches TRBD1 (6 bases). In germline, CDR1 is LGHNA, CDR2 YSLEER. The V end lost 4 bases, the J end lost 5 bases, and 11 bases lay between the germline ends. The CDR3 spans 13 residues. The CDR3 region has the DNA TGCGCCAGCAGCCGCACTAGGGGGGAGACCCAGTACTTC. Its translation is CASSRTRGETQYF.

This sequence joins TRBV18 and TRBJ1-2, with D perhaps matching TRBD1 (6 bases). CDR3 length: 13 amino acids. CDR1 and CDR2 (germline): KGHSH, LQKENI. V was trimmed by 1 base and J by 3 bases, leaving 6 bases between them. The CDR3 bases are TGTGCCAGCTCACCACAGGGGGACTATGGCTACACCTTC. Translating gives CASSPQGDYGYTF.